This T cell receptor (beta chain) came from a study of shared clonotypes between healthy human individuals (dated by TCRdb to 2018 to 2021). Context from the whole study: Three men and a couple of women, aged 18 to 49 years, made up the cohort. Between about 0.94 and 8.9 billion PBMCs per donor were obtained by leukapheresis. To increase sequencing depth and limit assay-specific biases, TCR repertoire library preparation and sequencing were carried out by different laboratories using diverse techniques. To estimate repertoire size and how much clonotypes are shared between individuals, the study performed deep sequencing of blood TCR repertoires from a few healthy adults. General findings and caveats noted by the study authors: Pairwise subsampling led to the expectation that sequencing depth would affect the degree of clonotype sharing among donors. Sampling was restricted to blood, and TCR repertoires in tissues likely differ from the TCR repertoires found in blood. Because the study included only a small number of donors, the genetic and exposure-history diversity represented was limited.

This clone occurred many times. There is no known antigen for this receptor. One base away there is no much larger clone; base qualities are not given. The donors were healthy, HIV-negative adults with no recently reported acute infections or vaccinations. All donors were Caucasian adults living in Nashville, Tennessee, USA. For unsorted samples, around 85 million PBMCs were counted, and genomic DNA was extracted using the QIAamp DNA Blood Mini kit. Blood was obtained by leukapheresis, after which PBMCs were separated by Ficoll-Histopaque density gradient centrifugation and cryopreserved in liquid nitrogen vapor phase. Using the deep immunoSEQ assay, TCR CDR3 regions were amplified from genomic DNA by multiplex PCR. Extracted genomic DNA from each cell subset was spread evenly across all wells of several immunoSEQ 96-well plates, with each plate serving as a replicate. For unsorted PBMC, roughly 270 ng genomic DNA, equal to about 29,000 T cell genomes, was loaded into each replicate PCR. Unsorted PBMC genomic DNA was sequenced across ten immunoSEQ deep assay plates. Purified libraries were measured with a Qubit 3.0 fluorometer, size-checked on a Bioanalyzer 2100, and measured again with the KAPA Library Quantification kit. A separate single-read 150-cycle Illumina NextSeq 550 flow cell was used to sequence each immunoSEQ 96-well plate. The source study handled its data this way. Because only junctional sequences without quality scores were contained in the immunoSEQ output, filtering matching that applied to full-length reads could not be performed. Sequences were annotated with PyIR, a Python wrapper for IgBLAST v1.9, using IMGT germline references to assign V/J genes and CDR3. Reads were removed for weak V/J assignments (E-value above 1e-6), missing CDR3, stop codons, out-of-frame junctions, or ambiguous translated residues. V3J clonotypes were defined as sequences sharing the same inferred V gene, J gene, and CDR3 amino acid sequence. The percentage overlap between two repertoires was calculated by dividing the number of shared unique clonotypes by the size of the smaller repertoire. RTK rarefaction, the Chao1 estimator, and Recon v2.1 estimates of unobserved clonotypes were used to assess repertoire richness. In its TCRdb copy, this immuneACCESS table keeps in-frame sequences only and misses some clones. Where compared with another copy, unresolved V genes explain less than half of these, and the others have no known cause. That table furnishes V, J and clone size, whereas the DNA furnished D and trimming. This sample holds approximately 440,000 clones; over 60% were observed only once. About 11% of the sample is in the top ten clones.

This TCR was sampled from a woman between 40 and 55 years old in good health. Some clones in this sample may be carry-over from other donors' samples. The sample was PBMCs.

The CDR3 reads as follows: CASSLGTSHEQYF. The nucleotide sequence is given as TGTGCCAGCAGCTTAGGGACTTCCCACGAGCAGTACTTC. The chain is assembled from TRBV7-8 and TRBJ2-7, and possibly TRBD2, on 5 matching bases. Spanning cysteine to phenylalanine, the CDR3 consists of 13 amino acids. Just CDR3 DNA is preserved here, 39 bases in frame from base 1. CDR1 and CDR2, looked up from the germline V gene, are SGHVS and FQNEAQ. V and J lose 1 base and 5 bases, and a span of 9 bases separates them.